Below, 26 T cell receptor beta chains from the same sample are listed, as sequenced in a study of cytomegalovirus exposure and HLA in healthy donors. Use of 60 Vbeta and 13 Jbeta primers characterized the PCR. Libraries were prepared by immunoSEQ multiplex PCR; TCRdb keeps only in-frame clonotypes and omits some of them. The ten most abundant clones cover 2.2% of a sample with approximately 110,000 clones. Sequencing was performed on PBMCs. These receptors all come from a man between 35 and 55 years old in good health and CMV-seronegative.

This chain uses TRBV6-1 with TRBJ1-1; no reliable D call. The CDR3 extends over 13 amino acids. Trimming shortened V by 7 bases and J by 0 bases, and 9 bases separated the two germline ends. Germline values: CDR1 MNHNS, CDR2 SASEGT. DNA of the CDR3: TGTGCCAGCAACTGGTTCATGAACACTGAAGCTTTCTTT. Translating gives CASNWFMNTEAFF.

The chain is built from TRBV5-1 and TRBJ2-1; TRBD2 matches at 10 bases. Unmatched junction bases numbered 12, after V lost 7 bases and J lost 8 bases. The CDR3 runs to 15 residues. CDR1 and CDR2 from the germline V gene are SGHRS and YFSETQ. The CDR3 DNA is TGCGCCAGCTTCCAGACTAGCGGGTTTTACGATGAGCAGTTCTTC. It is translated as CASFQTSGFYDEQFF.

This chain joins TRBV2 and TRBJ2-7; 10 bases match TRBD2. V lost 8 bases to trimming and J lost 4 bases; unmatched junction nucleotides: 8. This CDR3 region has 14 residues. Germline loops: CDR1 SNHLY, CDR2 FYNNEI. The CDR3, as DNA: TGTGCCAGCGGCAGAGGACTAGCGGTTTACGAGCAGTACTTC. Translated: CASGRGLAVYEQYF.

CDR3 amino acids: CASSQDRPSGNYEQYF. CDR3 sequence (DNA): TGCGCCAGCAGCCAAGATAGGCCTAGCGGAAACTACGAGCAGTACTTC. The chain uses TRBV4-1 and TRBJ2-7, with TRBD2 identical over 7 bases. Germline-derived CDR1 and CDR2 are MGHRA and YSYEKL. This CDR3 is built from 16 residues. Losses at the gene ends were 0 bases for V and 3 bases for J; bases not matched to a gene: 8.

The chain couples TRBV11-3 to TRBJ2-2, with 9 bases matching TRBD2. Germline lookup yields CDR1 SGHNT and CDR2 YENEEA. Unmatched junction bases numbered 8, after V lost 8 bases and J lost 1 base. The CDR3 length is 16 residues. CDR3 nucleotides: TGTGCCAGCTCCGGGACTAGCAGAGAGAACACCGGGGAGCTGTTTTTT. This encodes CASSGTSRENTGELFF.

The CDR3 sequence: CASSYGQGRNEQFF. The CDR3 DNA reads as TGTGCCAGCAGCTACGGACAGGGTCGTAATGAGCAGTTCTTC. The V gene is TRBV7-9, the J gene TRBJ2-1, with 8 bases matching TRBD1. Germline V CDR1 and CDR2: SEHNR, FQNEAQ (reference sequence). Trimming at V came to 4 bases and at J to 7 bases, leaving 6 bases not matched to a gene. CDR3 length equals 14 residues.

The chain uses TRBV10-3 and TRBJ1-2; D is perhaps TRBD1 (5 bases). The CDR3 contains 15 residues. The V gene lost 1 base and the J gene lost 0 bases, with 9 bases spanning the gap. In germline, CDR1 is ENHRY, CDR2 SYGVKD. The CDR3 DNA reads as TGTGCCATCAGTGAGTTGCAGGGCCCTAACTATGGCTACACCTTC. It codes for CAISELQGPNYGYTF.

The V gene is TRBV6-1, the J gene TRBJ1-2, with 7 positions matching TRBD1. Unmatched junction bases numbered 7, after V lost 7 bases and J lost 2 bases. The CDR3 is made up of 14 amino acids. Germline loops: CDR1 MNHNS, CDR2 SASEGT. The CDR3 region has the DNA TGTGCCAGCAACCGTCTGACAGGGAACTATGGCTACACCTTC. Translating gives CASNRLTGNYGYTF.

The V and J genes are TRBV6-6 and TRBJ2-7; 8 bases are shared with TRBD2. V lost 7 bases, J lost 5 bases, and 7 bases stayed unmatched. The germline V gene encodes CDR1 MNHNY and CDR2 SVGAGI (reference sequence). The CDR3 length is 13 residues. This CDR3 reads CASTREGRHEQYF. As DNA, the CDR3 is TGTGCCAGCACACGGGAGGGCCGCCACGAGCAGTACTTC.

V is TRBV6-5 and J is TRBJ2-3, with D maybe TRBD2 (6 bases). The CDR3 sequence is 12 residues long. Trimming took 6 bases from V and 6 from J, leaving 10 bases between them. From germline, CDR1 is MNHEY and CDR2 SVGAGI. CDR3 protein: CASSSGRDTQYF. The DNA of the CDR3 is TGTGCCAGCAGCTCTGGGAGGGATACGCAGTATTTT.

The rearrangement joins TRBV10-1 to TRBJ1-3; D remains ambiguous. CDR3 length: 16 residues. The V gene's germline CDR1 is WNHNN and CDR2 SYGVQD (reference sequence). Deletions cut 0 bases from V and 2 bases from J, with 11 bases between. CDR3 DNA: TGCGCCAGCAGTGAGTCCGGAGGATTCACTGGAAACACCATATATTTT. The encoded protein is CASSESGGFTGNTIYF.

The chain carries TRBV25-1 and TRBJ2-1; unclear D gene. CDR1 is MGHDK, CDR2 SYGVNS, per germline. V shed 7 bases and J shed 0 bases, with 10 bases lying between them. The CDR3 has 14 residues. CDR3 DNA: TGTGCCAGCACCCCGGGTAGCTCCTACAATGAGCAGTTCTTC. It translates to CASTPGSSYNEQFF.

The chain carries TRBV10-2 and TRBJ2-7; tentatively, D is TRBD1 (6 bases). Germline CDR1 is WSHSY and CDR2 is SAAADI. The CDR3 extends over 14 amino acids. V was cut by 6 bases and J by 1 base, with 13 bases left in between. The CDR3 DNA follows: TGCGCCAGCAGCATCCTAAGGGGGTCCTACGAGCAGTACTTC. Amino acid sequence: CASSILRGSYEQYF.

This sequence joins TRBV6-6 and TRBJ1-1; D possibly corresponds to TRBD1 (6 bases). V dropped 0 bases and J dropped 4 bases, with 12 bases sitting between them. Germline V gene data show CDR1 as MNHNY and CDR2 as SVGAGI (reference sequence). The CDR3 spans 15 residues. CDR3 residues: CASSYSVGARTEAFF. The CDR3 coding sequence is TGTGCCAGCAGTTACTCAGTGGGGGCGCGCACTGAAGCTTTCTTT.

The J gene is TRBJ2-7, the V gene TRBV9; 12 bases agree with TRBD2. This CDR3 comprises 13 residues. The V gene end was trimmed by 7 bases and the J gene end by 7 bases; junction bases not matched to a gene: 6. Looked up from germline, CDR1 is SGDLS and CDR2 is YYNGEE. The CDR3 here is CASSLAGGGEQYF. CDR3 coding DNA: TGTGCCAGCTCACTAGCGGGAGGTGGAGAGCAGTACTTC.

The chain is built from TRBV6-6 and TRBJ2-5; TRBD1 agrees at 10 bases. CDR1 and CDR2 (germline): MNHNY, SVGAGI (reference sequence). This CDR3 comprises 15 residues. The junction had 7 bases not matched to a gene; V was cut back by 7 bases and J by 2 bases. The CDR3 sequence is CASIRGQGIQETQYF. CDR3 nucleotide sequence: TGTGCCAGCATCCGGGGACAGGGGATACAAGAGACCCAGTACTTC.

The rearrangement links TRBV11-1 to TRBJ2-1, with 8 bases identical to TRBD2. The V and J ends lost 5 bases and 0 bases, in that order; junction bases with no gene match: 9. From germline, CDR1 is SGHAT and CDR2 FQDESV (reference sequence). This CDR3 is 17 amino acids long. This CDR3 is CASSHHRSGTSYNEQFF. The CDR3 nucleotides are TGTGCCAGCAGCCATCACCGTAGCGGGACCTCCTACAATGAGCAGTTCTTC.

The V call is TRBV7-2, the J call TRBJ1-1; D is unresolved. Germline loops: CDR1 SGHTA, CDR2 FQGNSA. V shed 2 bases and J shed 0 bases, with 7 bases lying between them. The CDR3 is 14 residues long. DNA of the CDR3: TGTGCCAGCAGCTTATACATGGTGAACACTGAAGCTTTCTTT. Residues: CASSLYMVNTEAFF.

The chain joins TRBV6-4 to TRBJ2-2; tentatively, D is TRBD1 (6 bases). CDR3 length equals 14 residues. Germline V gene lookup returns CDR1 MRHNA and CDR2 SNTAGT. Deletions cut 6 bases from V and 6 bases from J, with 14 bases between. CDR3 in DNA: TGTGCCAGCAGGCCACAGGGCATAGCCGGGGAGCTGTTTTTT. It codes for CASRPQGIAGELFF.

The rearrangement uses TRBV28 and TRBJ1-2; D is possibly TRBD1 (6 bases). There are 14 residues in the CDR3. V was trimmed by 4 bases and J by 3 bases, leaving 12 bases between them. The germline V gene encodes CDR1 MDHEN and CDR2 SYDVKM. Here the CDR3 DNA reads TGTGCCAGCAGTTCTCCAGGGGTGGACTATGGCTACACCTTC. Translation: CASSSPGVDYGYTF.

The chain employs TRBV7-2 and TRBJ2-7; TRBD2 aligns across 9 bases. Germline loops: CDR1 SGHTA, CDR2 FQGNSA. This CDR3 is built from 15 residues. The junction had 11 bases not matched to a gene; V was cut back by 6 bases and J by 5 bases. This CDR3 is CASSIGGGRVNEQYF. CDR3 nucleotide sequence: TGTGCCAGCAGTATCGGGGGCGGGAGGGTGAACGAGCAGTACTTC. Variable domain in full (rest from reference TRBV7-2 and TRBJ2-7): GAGVSQSPSNKVTEKGKDVELRCDPISGHTALYWYRQSLGQGLEFLIYFQGNSAPDKSGLPSDRFSAERTGGSVSTLTIQRTQQEDSAVYLCASSIGGGRVNEQYFGPGTRLTVT.

This chain uses TRBV4-3 with TRBJ1-6; TRBD1 agrees at 7 bases. Germline V gives CDR1 LGHNA, CDR2 YSLEER. V lost 1 base to trimming and J lost 5 bases; unmatched junction nucleotides: 2. The CDR3 sequence is 15 residues long. CDR3 DNA sequence: TGCGCCAGCAGCCAAGGACAGGGTGATAATTCACCCCTCCACTTT. Translating gives CASSQGQGDNSPLHF.

J is TRBJ2-3 and V is TRBV11-3; 10 bases align to TRBD2. Trimming took 5 bases from V and 0 from J; bases not matched to a gene: 8. In germline, CDR1 is SGHNT, CDR2 YENEEA. The CDR3 length is 17 residues. CDR3 bases: TGTGCCAGCAGCATATCCCGGACTAGCGGAAGCACAGATACGCAGTATTTT. Translated, it gives CASSISRTSGSTDTQYF.

This chain links TRBV5-6 with TRBJ2-7; D perhaps matches TRBD2 (6 bases). This CDR3 is built from 15 residues. Germline assignment: CDR1 SGHDT and CDR2 YYEEEE. Trimming left V 1 base short and J 3 bases short, with 14 bases between. CDR3 protein: CASSLYSGYHYEQYF. In DNA form, the CDR3 reads TGTGCCAGCAGCTTGTATAGCGGATATCACTACGAGCAGTACTTC.

The CDR3 coding sequence is TGTGCCAGCAGCTTGGTGGGACAGGGAAGCTATGGCTACACCTTC. Encoded protein: CASSLVGQGSYGYTF. This chain joins TRBV5-4 and TRBJ1-2, with TRBD1 identical over 9 bases. V was clipped by 0 bases and J by 4 bases; unmatched bases: 4. The CDR3 loop spans 15 amino acids. Germline loops: CDR1 SGHNT, CDR2 YYREEE (reference sequence).

The V call is TRBV6-1, the J call TRBJ2-3, with 7 bases lining up with TRBD2. V dropped 4 bases and J dropped 1; count of bases not matched to a gene: 8. Germline CDR1 is MNHNS and CDR2 is SASEGT. CDR3 length equals 16 residues. Written as DNA, the CDR3 is TGTGCCAGCAGTGTTAGAGCGGGGCGGCGCACAGATACGCAGTATTTT. Translating gives CASSVRAGRRTDTQYF.